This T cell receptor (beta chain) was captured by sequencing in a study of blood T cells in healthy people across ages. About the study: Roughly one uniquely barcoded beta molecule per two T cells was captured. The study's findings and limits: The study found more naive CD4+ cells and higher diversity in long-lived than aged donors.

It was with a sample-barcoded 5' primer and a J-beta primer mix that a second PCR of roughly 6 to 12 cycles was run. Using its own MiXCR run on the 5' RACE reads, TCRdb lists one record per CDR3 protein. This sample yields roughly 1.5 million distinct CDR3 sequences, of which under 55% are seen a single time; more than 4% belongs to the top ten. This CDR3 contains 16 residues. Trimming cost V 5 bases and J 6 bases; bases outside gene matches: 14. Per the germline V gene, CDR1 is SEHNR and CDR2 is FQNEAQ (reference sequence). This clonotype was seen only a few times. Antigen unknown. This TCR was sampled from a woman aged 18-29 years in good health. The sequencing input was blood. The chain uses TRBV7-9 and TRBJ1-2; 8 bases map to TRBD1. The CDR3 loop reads CASSDGLRQGWDGYTF. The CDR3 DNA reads TGTGCCAGCAGCGACGGTCTCCGACAGGGGTGGGATGGCTACACCTTC.